What follows are 8 T cell receptor beta chains derived from one specimen sequenced in a study of T cells after yellow fever vaccination. One entry per CDR3 protein, called by TCRdb with MiXCR from the 5' RACE reads. This table has 320,000 or so distinct CDR3 sequences, 8.1% appearing once. Material: PBMCs, obtained 45 days after the first yellow fever vaccination. These receptors all come from a man aged 18 to 30 who received the YFV17D yellow fever vaccine.

This clonotype came up many times. The rearrangement links TRBV5-1 to TRBJ2-7; D possibly matches TRBD1 or TRBD2 (5 bases each). The CDR3 runs 14 residues. The germline V and J ends were trimmed by 4 bases and 0 bases, with 11 bases remaining between them. The germline V gene has CDR1 SGHRS and CDR2 YFSETQ. DNA for the CDR3: TGCGCCAGCAGCCTATCAGGGAGCTCCTACGAGCAGTACGTC. It specifies CASSLSGSSYEQYV.

There are a few counts of this clonotype. The rearrangement uses TRBV5-1 and TRBJ1-2; perhaps TRBD1 as D (5 bases). The germline gives CDR1 SGHRS, CDR2 YFSETQ. The germline V and J ends were trimmed by 4 bases and 5 bases, with 18 bases remaining between them. CDR3 length: 15 residues. CDR3: CASSTTGFDGYGYTF. CDR3 nucleotides: TGCGCCAGCAGCACCACAGGCTTTGATGGGTATGGCTACACCTTC.

V is TRBV11-2 and J is TRBJ2-1; D is uncertain. The CDR3 consists of 17 residues. The V and J ends lost 0 bases and 0 bases respectively, with 12 bases between them. CDR1 is SGHAT and CDR2 is FQNNGV in the germline V gene. Written as DNA, the CDR3 is TGTGCCAGCAGCTTAGATGGTCACCCGAGCTCCTACAATGAGCAGTTCTTC. Translating it yields CASSLDGHPSSYNEQFF.

The V gene is TRBV7-6, the J gene TRBJ2-1; D is unclear. The ends were cut back, 2 bases at V and 0 bases at J, with 8 bases in the middle. The germline gives CDR1 SGHVS, CDR2 FNYEAQ. This CDR3 region has 15 residues. CDR3 coding DNA: TGTGCCAGCAGCTTACGGTTGAGCTCCTACAATGAGCAGTTCTTC. It codes for CASSLRLSSYNEQFF.

This clonotype showed up just a few times. The rearrangement uses TRBV6-1 and TRBJ2-1, with 8 bases matching TRBD2. V lost 8 bases, J lost 9 bases, and 12 bases stayed unmatched. Germline V CDR1 and CDR2: MNHNS, SASEGT. This CDR3 contains 14 residues. CDR3 coding DNA: TGTGCCAGCTCGGACGGGGGGGCCCGGAGTGAGCAGTTCTTC. As protein: CASSDGGARSEQFF.

This chain links TRBV28 with TRBJ2-2, with D unclear. The V end lost 3 bases, the J end lost 4 bases, and 6 bases lay between the germline ends. CDR1 and CDR2 from the germline V gene are MDHEN and SYDVKM. The CDR3 length is 13 residues. CDR3 loop: CASSFRVTGELFF. CDR3 sequence (DNA): TGTGCCAGCAGTTTTCGGGTCACCGGGGAGCTGTTTTTT.

Many counts were recorded for this clonotype. The chain is built from TRBV29-1 and TRBJ1-6; D is undetermined. This CDR3 comprises 11 residues. Deletions cut 5 bases from V and 8 bases from J, with 7 bases between. Germline-derived CDR1 and CDR2 are SQVTM and ANQGSEA. The CDR3 reads CSVIRDSPLHF. The CDR3 DNA reads as TGCAGCGTTATCCGGGATTCACCCCTCCACTTT.

This clonotype turned up a few times. The chain uses TRBV21-1 and TRBJ1-6; the D call TRBD1 from the table was never checked on the DNA. TRBV21-1 is a pseudogene locus. CDR3 length: 14 amino acids. CDR3 in amino acids: CASSKGTVGSPLHF. In DNA form, the CDR3 reads TGTGCCAGCAGCAAGGGGACAGTAGGTTCACCCCTCCACTTT.